These T cell receptor beta chains were read from a single sample in a study of tumor-infiltrating lymphocytes in localized non-small cell lung cancer. Assay: immunoSEQ multiplex PCR; the TCRdb copy retains only in-frame clones and omits some. The sample lists 13,000 or so clones, about nine tenths seen once, with under 9.5% in the top ten. Material for sequencing was lung tumor tissue. These receptors were collected from a human donor with non-small cell lung cancer. The CDR3 runs from the conserved cysteine through the conserved F or W. D genes are given only for firm matches. Only some rows state a clone size, as once, few, many or a class for expanded clones.

>TRBJ2-2|TRBV10-2|-|TRBD2
TGCGCCAGCACCAGGACTAGCGGTACCGGGGAGCTGTTTTTT
CASTRTSGTGELFF
>TRBJ1-5|TRBV10-2|-|TRBD1
TGCGCCAGCAGTGGACAGGGGCTTGAGTTGGGGCAGCCCCAGCATTTT
CASSGQGLELGQPQHF
>TRBJ2-7|TRBV11-3|-|-
TGTGCCAGCAGCTTACAAGAGGGCTACGAGCAGTACTTC
CASSLQEGYEQYF
>TRBJ2-3|TRBV4-1|once|-
TGCGCCAGCAGCCAAGAAGAAATAGGGCTAGAAAACACAGATACGCAGTATTTT
CASSQEEIGLENTDTQYF
>TRBJ1-1|TRBV9|once|-
TGTGCCAGCAGCGCCCGACAGGACACTGAAGCTTTCTTT
CASSARQDTEAFF
>TRBJ2-7|TRBV18|-|-
TGTGCCAGCTCACCAACCGGGACCATCCACGAGCAGTACTTC
CASSPTGTIHEQYF
>TRBJ2-7|TRBV6-6|-|TRBD1
TGTGCCAGCAGCCGAACCGGGACAGGGCTCTCCGAGCAGTACTTC
CASSRTGTGLSEQYF
>TRBJ2-5|TRBV18|-|-
TGTGCCAGCTCACGGCAGGGGAATCAAGAGACCCAGTACTTC
CASSRQGNQETQYF
>TRBJ2-5|TRBV28|-|-
TGTGCCAGCAGTACCAGGGTGGGGCAAGAGACCCAGTACTTC
CASSTRVGQETQYF
>TRBJ2-1|TRBV2|-|-
TGTGCCAGCAGTCCCGACAGGATTGGAGAGCAGTTCTTC
CASSPDRIGEQFF
>TRBJ2-2|TRBV10-3|medium-sized|-
TGTGCCATCAGTGAGTCGAAAGTTTCCGGGGAGCTGTTTTTT
CAISESKVSGELFF
>TRBJ1-2|TRBV5-5|-|-
TGTGCCAGCAGCTTGGGAGGCTCAACTAACTATGGCTACACCTTC
CASSLGGSTNYGYTF
>TRBJ2-7|TRBV28|-|-
TGTGCCAGCAGTTCCCCCCAGCGCTACCGGGGGGAGCAGTACTTC
CASSSPQRYRGEQYF
>TRBJ2-7|TRBV4-2|once|TRBD1
TGTGCCAGCAGCCAAGTCCGGGACAGCTCCTACGAGCAGTACTTC
CASSQVRDSSYEQYF
>TRBJ2-1|TRBV5-1|-|-
TGCGCCAGCAGCTTGGGGGGCCTGACGAATGAGCAGTTCTTC
CASSLGGLTNEQFF
>TRBJ2-2|TRBV6-1|once|-
TGTGCCAGCAGTGACCGTTTACAGGGACGGGAGCTGTTTTTT
CASSDRLQGRELFF
>TRBJ2-1|TRBV30|-|TRBD2
TGTGCCTGGAGGACTAGCGGAGCGGTGGATGAGCAGTTCTTC
CAWRTSGAVDEQFF
>TRBJ1-2|TRBV5-1|-|-
TGCGCCAGCAGCTTGGAATTATCTAACTATGGCTACACCTTC
CASSLELSNYGYTF
>TRBJ2-1|TRBV19|-|-
TGTGCCAGTAGCCCCACGACAATCTACAATGAGCAGTTCTTC
CASSPTTIYNEQFF
>TRBJ2-2|TRBV5-1|-|-
TGCGCCAGCAGCCTACTAGGGGCCGGGGAGCTGTTTTTT
CASSLLGAGELFF
>TRBJ1-1|TRBV6-5|few|TRBD1
TGTGCCAGCAGTACGACAGGGCGAAACACTGAAGCTTTCTTT
CASSTTGRNTEAFF
>TRBJ1-1|TRBV27|-|-
TGTGCCAGCAGTCCGGTGGGGGGGGCTTTCTTT
CASSPVGGAFF
>TRBJ2-1|TRBV30|few|-
TGTGCCTGGGGGATCGGGCTAACAGACAATGAGCAGTTCTTC
CAWGIGLTDNEQFF
>TRBJ2-4|TRBV5-1|-|-
TGCGCCAGCAGCTTCCGAGACGTAAACATTCAGTACTTC
CASSFRDVNIQYF
>TRBJ1-1|TRBV19|-|-
TGTGCCAGTGGGCCGGGACAAATTACTGAAGCTTTCTTT
CASGPGQITEAFF
>TRBJ2-3|TRBV28|-|-
TGTGCCAGCAGTATAACGAATACGCAGTATTTT
CASSITNTQYF
>TRBJ2-2|TRBV7-2|-|TRBD1
TGTGCCAGCAGCTCTCGGACAGGGGGCAACACCGGGGAGCTGTTTTTT
CASSSRTGGNTGELFF
>TRBJ2-5|TRBV5-4|-|-
TGTGCCAGCAGCTTGGCTCGGGAATCAAAGGAGACCCAGTACTTC
CASSLARESKETQYF
>TRBJ2-7|TRBV5-5|few|TRBD2
TGTGCCAGCAGAAGACTAGCCTCCTACGAGCAGTACTTC
CASRRLASYEQYF
>TRBJ2-7|TRBV6-1|-|-
TGTGCCAGCACCCTCCAGGGAGGAGATAGCTACGAGCAGTACTTC
CASTLQGGDSYEQYF
>TRBJ2-2|TRBV27|-|TRBD2
TGTGCCAGCAGTTTCAGGTCGGGGGGGGGCAACACCGGGGAGCTGTTTTTT
CASSFRSGGGNTGELFF
>TRBJ1-2|TRBV27|-|-
TGTGCCAGCAGTAGAAGTGGAGGGTCTAACTATGGCTACACCTTC
CASSRSGGSNYGYTF
>TRBJ1-5|TRBV18|-|TRBD1
TGTGCCAGCTCGCCGACAGGGGGTACCAATCAGCCCCAGCATTTT
CASSPTGGTNQPQHF
>TRBJ2-2|TRBV28|once|-
TGTGCCAGCAGTTTGACGAACACCGGGGAGCTGTTTTTT
CASSLTNTGELFF
>TRBJ2-7|TRBV5-8|-|TRBD1
TGTGCCAGCAGCCTCTGGACAGGTTCGGGCTCCTACGAGCAGTACTTC
CASSLWTGSGSYEQYF
>TRBJ2-1|TRBV9|-|TRBD2
TGTGCCAGCAGCGTAGAGGCGGGGCGGGCTAGCGGGGGCCCTGCGCAGTTCTTC
CASSVEAGRASGGPAQFF
>TRBJ1-1|TRBV28|-|-
TGTGCCAGCAGTCCCTCGACTGGGGGGGGCTGGACTGAAGCTTTCTTT
CASSPSTGGGWTEAFF
>TRBJ1-1|TRBV28|medium-sized|-
TGTGCCAGCAGCGACCCGGGGGGTCATGAAGCTTTCTTT
CASSDPGGHEAFF